The source of this T cell receptor (beta chain) is a study of T cells after yellow fever vaccination. Study-level results: Reappearing after the booster were most of the clones from primary vaccination (around 96% CD4, approximately 86% CD8). Clonotypes appearing in both CD4 and CD8 compartments existed, and their share was small.

V was cut by 2 bases and J by 1 base, with 7 bases left in between. CDR3 length: 15 amino acids. Germline V gene sequence: CDR1 KGHDR, CDR2 SFDVKD. This clonotype was seen more than once but under ten times. Antigen: not known. TCR cDNA, made by 5'RACE template switching, carried an added universal primer site and UMIs. Each CDR3 protein is one row after TCRdb ran MiXCR on the 5' RACE reads. Here the sample spans a few hundred thousand distinct CDR3 sequences, 3% to 4.5% being singletons. The chain uses TRBV24-1 and TRBJ2-2, with D perhaps assigned TRBD1 or TRBD2 (5 bases each). The sequencing used PBMCs, collected on the day of the yellow fever booster vaccination. This receptor was obtained from a man in his late teens or twenties who received the YFV17D yellow fever vaccine. CDR3 sequence reads: CATSDSGRNTGELFF. As DNA, the CDR3 is TGTGCCACCAGTGATTCGGGACGGAACACCGGGGAGCTGTTTTTT.